This T cell receptor (beta chain) comes out of a study of graft-versus-host responses after intestinal transplantation. Notes on the study in general: The recipient marrow held GvH clones, and some of them showed up first in ileum or blood. Allografts of patients with graft-donor T cell macrochimerism showed high graft-versus-host to host-versus-graft clone ratios.

As concerns this clone: Antigen: not known.

Sequencing used immunoSEQ multiplex PCR; TCRdb keeps in-frame clones, though not all of them. This table has around 71,000 clones, just under 95% appearing once. The CDR3 spans 12 residues. V gave up 3 bases and J gave up 7 bases, with 9 bases separating them. CDR1 and CDR2 (germline): LNHDA, SQIVND (reference sequence). This TCR was recovered from a human patient who received an intestinal transplant, so some T cells may come from the graft donor. The chain uses TRBV19 and TRBJ1-1, with D hard to call. This material consisted of bone marrow, taken roughly 110 weeks after intestinal transplantation. DNA of the CDR3: TGTGCCAGTAGTATTCGTGGAAGTGAAGCTTTCTTT. It encodes CASSIRGSEAFF.